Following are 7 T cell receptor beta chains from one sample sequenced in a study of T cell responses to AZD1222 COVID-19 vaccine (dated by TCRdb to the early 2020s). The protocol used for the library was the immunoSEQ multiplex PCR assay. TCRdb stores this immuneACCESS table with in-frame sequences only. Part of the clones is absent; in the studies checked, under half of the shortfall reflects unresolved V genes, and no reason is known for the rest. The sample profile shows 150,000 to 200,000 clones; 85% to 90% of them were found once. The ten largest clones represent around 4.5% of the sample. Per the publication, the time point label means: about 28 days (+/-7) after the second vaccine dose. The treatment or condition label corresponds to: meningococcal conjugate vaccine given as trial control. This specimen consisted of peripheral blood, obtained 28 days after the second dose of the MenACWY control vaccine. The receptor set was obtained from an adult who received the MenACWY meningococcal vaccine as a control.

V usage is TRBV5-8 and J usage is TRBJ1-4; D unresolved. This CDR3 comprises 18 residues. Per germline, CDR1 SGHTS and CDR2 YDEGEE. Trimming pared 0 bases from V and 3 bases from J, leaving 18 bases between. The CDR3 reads CASSLGLAIGAANEKLFF. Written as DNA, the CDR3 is TGTGCCAGCAGCTTGGGTCTAGCAATCGGTGCCGCTAATGAAAAACTGTTTTTT. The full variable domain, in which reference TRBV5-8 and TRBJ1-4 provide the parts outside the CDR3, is EAGVTQSPTHLIKTRGQQATLRCSPISGHTSVYWYQQALGLGLQFLLWYDEGEERNRGNFPPRFSGRQFPNYSSELNVNALELEDSALYLCASSLGLAIGAANEKLFFGSGTQLSVL.

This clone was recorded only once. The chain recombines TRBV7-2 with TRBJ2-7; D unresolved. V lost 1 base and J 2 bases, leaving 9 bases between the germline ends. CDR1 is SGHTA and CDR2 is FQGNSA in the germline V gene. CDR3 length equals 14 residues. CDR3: CASSLEGVPYEQYF. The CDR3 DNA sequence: TGTGCCAGCAGCTTAGAAGGAGTCCCCTACGAGCAGTACTTC.

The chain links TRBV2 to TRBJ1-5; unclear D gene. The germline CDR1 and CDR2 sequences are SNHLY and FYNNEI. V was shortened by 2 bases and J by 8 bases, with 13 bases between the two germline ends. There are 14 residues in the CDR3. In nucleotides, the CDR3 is TGTGCCAGCAGTGAAACCACTAAGCCTAAGCCCCAGCATTTT. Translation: CASSETTKPKPQHF.

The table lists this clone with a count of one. CDR3 sequence: CASSLLGRSGNTIYF. Written as DNA, the CDR3 is TGTGCCAGCAGCTTGCTGGGGAGATCTGGAAACACCATATATTTT. The chain employs TRBV5-4 and TRBJ1-3; D is undetermined. The CDR3 covers 15 residues. V was pared by 1 base and J by 1 base, with 9 bases between. Germline lookup yields CDR1 SGHNT and CDR2 YYREEE (reference sequence).

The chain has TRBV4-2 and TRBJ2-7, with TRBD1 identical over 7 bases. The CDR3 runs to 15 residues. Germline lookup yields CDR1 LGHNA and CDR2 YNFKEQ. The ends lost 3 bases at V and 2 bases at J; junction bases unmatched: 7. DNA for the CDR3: TGTGCCAGCAGCCAGATACCAGGGACAGCCTACGAGCAGTACTTC. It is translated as CASSQIPGTAYEQYF.

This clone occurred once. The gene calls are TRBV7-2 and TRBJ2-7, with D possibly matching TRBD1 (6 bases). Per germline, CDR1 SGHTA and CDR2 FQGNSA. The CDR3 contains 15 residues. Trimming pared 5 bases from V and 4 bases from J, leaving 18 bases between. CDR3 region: CASSDGPGHGYEQYF. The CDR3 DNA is TGTGCCAGCAGCGATGGGCCGGGACACGGTTACGAGCAGTACTTC.

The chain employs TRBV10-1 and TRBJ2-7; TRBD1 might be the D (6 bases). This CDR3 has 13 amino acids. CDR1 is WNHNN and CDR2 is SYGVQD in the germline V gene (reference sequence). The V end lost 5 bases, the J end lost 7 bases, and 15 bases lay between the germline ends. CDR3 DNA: TGCGCCAGCAGTAAGGCAGGGGACGGTGAGCAGTACTTC. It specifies CASSKAGDGEQYF.